Included here is one T cell receptor beta chain sequence, with context. Its antigen is still unknown. The CDR3 consists of 15 residues. V trimming: 0 bases; J trimming: 3 bases; junction bases outside the gene matches: 4. Per germline, CDR1 SGDLS and CDR2 YYNGEE. The sample belongs to a study of cytomegalovirus exposure and HLA in healthy donors. The study, taken as a whole, reports: Accurate prediction of most subjects' HLA-A and HLA-B alleles from TCR beta sequences was reported. It is likely that the observed cluster of highly shared sequence variants was a sequencing artifact.

The PCR employed 60 Vbeta primers together with 13 Jbeta primers. Produced via immunoSEQ multiplex PCR; TCRdb's table is partial and in-frame only. Of some 190,000 clones listed, around four fifths are singletons. These donors, healthy bone marrow donors, were studied. The specimen sequenced was PBMCs. This receptor was obtained from a young woman in good health and CMV-seronegative. This chain links TRBV9 with TRBJ1-1, with 8 bases lining up with TRBD1. In nucleotides, the CDR3 is TGTGCCAGCAGCGTAGATGCAGGGGGCGACACTGAAGCTTTCTTT. Translation: CASSVDAGGDTEAFF.